Following are 14 T cell receptor beta chains from one sample sequenced in a study of cytomegalovirus exposure and HLA in healthy donors. Use of 60 Vbeta and 13 Jbeta primers characterized the PCR. The table came from immunoSEQ multiplex PCR; TCRdb's copy has only in-frame clones and leaves some out. The record lists more than 50,000 clones, of which the ten most abundant hold under 10%. The material sequenced was PBMCs. All receptors come from a man aged 45-60 years in good health and CMV-seropositive.

The chain couples TRBV10-3 to TRBJ2-7; a weak D match, TRBD2 (6 bases). Trimming removed 2 bases at V and 1 base at J, with 12 bases between. The CDR3 contains 15 residues. Germline loops: CDR1 ENHRY, CDR2 SYGVKD. The CDR3 sequence: CAISEAGTLSYEQYF. As DNA, the CDR3 is TGTGCCATCAGTGAGGCCGGGACTTTGTCCTACGAGCAGTACTTC.

In nucleotides, the CDR3 is TGTGCCAGCAGCGTAGGGTTAGGACAGGGGGATGGAAGCTACACCTTC. Translation gives CASSVGLGQGDGSYTF. V gene TRBV9 combines with J gene TRBJ1-2; 10 nucleotides agree with TRBD1. The CDR3 sequence is 16 residues long. Trimming at V came to 0 bases and at J to 9 bases, leaving 11 bases not matched to a gene. Germline V lookup: CDR1 SGDLS, CDR2 YYNGEE.

CDR3 nucleotides: TGTGCCAGCAGCTTAGAGGCTAGCGGGAGCATCTACGAGCAGTACTTC. Translation: CASSLEASGSIYEQYF. This chain joins TRBV11-2 and TRBJ2-7; 10 nucleotides align to TRBD2. Per germline, CDR1 SGHAT and CDR2 FQNNGV. CDR3 length: 16 amino acids. V lost 0 bases to trimming and J lost 3 bases; unmatched junction nucleotides: 5. The whole variable domain, remainder taken from reference TRBV11-2 and TRBJ2-7, is EAGVAQSPRYKIIEKRQSVAFWCNPISGHATLYWYQQILGQGPKLLIQFQNNGVVDDSQLPKDRFSAERLKGVDSTLKIQPAKLEDSAVYLCASSLEASGSIYEQYFGPGTRLTVT.

This chain joins TRBV29-1 and TRBJ1-2; D unresolved. V lost 2 bases and J lost 8, with 9 bases in between. The CDR3 is made up of 11 amino acids. Germline V gene data show CDR1 as SQVTM and CDR2 as ANQGSEA. CDR3 residues: CSVETYEGYTF. The CDR3 nucleotides are TGCAGCGTTGAAACCTACGAGGGCTACACCTTC.

The chain uses TRBV11-3 and TRBJ2-7; 10 bases fit TRBD2. The V segment lost 3 bases and the J segment 6 bases; nucleotides outside the gene matches: 5. The CDR3 totals 14 residues. Germline loops: CDR1 SGHNT, CDR2 YENEEA. The CDR3 here is CASSFGTSESEQYF. In nucleotides, the CDR3 is TGTGCCAGCAGCTTCGGGACTAGCGAGTCCGAGCAGTACTTC.

CDR3: CASSMDRGTFRNTEAFF. CDR3 nucleotides: TGTGCCAGCAGCATGGACAGGGGTACTTTTCGGAACACTGAAGCTTTCTTT. The rearrangement uses TRBV5-6 and TRBJ1-1, with TRBD1 identical over 9 bases. This CDR3 has 17 residues. From germline, CDR1 is SGHDT and CDR2 YYEEEE. J was trimmed by 1 base and V by 4 bases; bases with no gene match: 11.

The chain links TRBV6-5 to TRBJ2-7; 10 bases map to TRBD1. J gave up 0 bases and V 4 bases, and 3 bases lay outside the gene matches. The CDR3 has 15 residues. CDR1 is MNHEY and CDR2 is SVGAGI in the germline V gene. The CDR3 reads CASSSRTGGSYEQYF. DNA of the CDR3: TGTGCCAGCAGTTCCCGGACAGGGGGCTCCTACGAGCAGTACTTC.

The chain couples TRBV5-1 to TRBJ1-5; D might be TRBD1 (6 bases). The CDR3 extends over 16 amino acids. CDR1 and CDR2 from the germline V gene are SGHRS and YFSETQ. V was clipped by 1 base and J by 2 bases, with 13 bases between them. The DNA of the CDR3 is TGCGCCAGCAGCTTGTTCGGGGGGCAAGGCAATCAGCCCCAGCATTTT. Its protein product is CASSLFGGQGNQPQHF.

V and J are TRBV30 and TRBJ2-7; D may be TRBD2 (7 bases). The CDR3 runs to 16 residues. Germline CDR1 is GTSNPN and CDR2 is SVGIG (reference sequence). Trimming took off 0 bases at V and 2 bases at J, with 17 bases between the two ends. The CDR3, as DNA: TGTGCCTGGAGTGTACGCCTCGGGGGGCATACCTACGAGCAGTACTTC. Translated: CAWSVRLGGHTYEQYF.

The chain joins TRBV7-3 to TRBJ1-2, with D possibly being TRBD1 (6 bases). Trimming shortened V by 5 bases and J by 4 bases, and 11 bases separated the two germline ends. CDR1 SGHTA and CDR2 FQGTGA come from the germline V gene. The CDR3 extends over 13 amino acids. CDR3 loop: CASSRDIGYGYTF. CDR3 DNA sequence: TGTGCCAGCAGCCGGGACATCGGCTATGGCTACACCTTC.

V gene TRBV9 combines with J gene TRBJ2-7, with 7 bases identical to TRBD2. This CDR3 is 14 amino acids long. With V trimmed by 0 bases and J by 4 bases, 4 bases remained unmatched. Germline V gene data show CDR1 as SGDLS and CDR2 as YYNGEE. CDR3 sequence: CASSVGLGGYEQYF. The CDR3 DNA is TGTGCCAGCAGCGTAGGGCTGGGAGGGTACGAGCAGTACTTC.

The chain combines TRBV11-2 with TRBJ2-7, with D perhaps TRBD1 (6 bases). V gave up 5 bases and J gave up 9 bases, with 23 bases separating them. From germline, CDR1 is SGHAT and CDR2 FQNNGV. This CDR3 contains 15 residues. The CDR3 region is CASSPRQAPYTVQYF. The CDR3 DNA reads TGTGCCAGCAGCCCAAGACAGGCCCCCTATACTGTGCAGTACTTC.

The chain recombines TRBV6-5 with TRBJ1-2; tentatively, D is TRBD1 (5 bases). Germline CDR1 reads MNHEY; CDR2 reads SVGAGI. Between the trimmed V and J ends, which lost 0 bases and 3 bases, there was a span of 14 bases. This CDR3 has 16 amino acids. The CDR3 protein is CASSYSKGVVDYGYTF. The CDR3 DNA follows: TGTGCCAGCAGTTACTCGAAAGGGGTCGTGGACTATGGCTACACCTTC.

The chain carries TRBV6-4 and TRBJ1-6; D ambiguous. The CDR3 runs to 13 residues. Germline V lookup: CDR1 MRHNA, CDR2 SNTAGT. The V gene lost 5 bases and the J gene lost 10 bases, with 12 bases spanning the gap. This CDR3 is CASSPQVGSPLHF. CDR3 sequence (DNA): TGTGCCAGCAGTCCCCAGGTCGGCTCACCCCTCCACTTT.